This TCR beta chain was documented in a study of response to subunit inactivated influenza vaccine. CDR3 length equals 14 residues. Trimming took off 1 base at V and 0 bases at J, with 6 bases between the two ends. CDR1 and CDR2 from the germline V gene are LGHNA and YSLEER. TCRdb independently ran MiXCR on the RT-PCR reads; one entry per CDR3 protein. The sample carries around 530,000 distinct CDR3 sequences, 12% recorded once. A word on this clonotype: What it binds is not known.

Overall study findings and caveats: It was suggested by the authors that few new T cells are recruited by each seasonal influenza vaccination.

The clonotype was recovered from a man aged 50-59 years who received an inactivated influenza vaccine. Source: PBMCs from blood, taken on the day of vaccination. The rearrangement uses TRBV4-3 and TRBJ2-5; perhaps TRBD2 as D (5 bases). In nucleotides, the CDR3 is TGCGCCAGCAGCCAAGCGGGAAACCAAGAGACCCAGTACTTC. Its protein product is CASSQAGNQETQYF.